Presented here are 15 T cell receptor beta chains from one specimen sequenced in a study of CD8 T cells in ankylosing spondylitis. One entry per CDR3 protein results from TCRdb running MiXCR on the 5' RACE reads. The table records approximately 340,000 distinct CDR3 sequences, roughly 15% of them present only once. The sequencing sample was made of blood, either unsorted or a sorted T cell fraction (not recorded which). The source is a male donor with ankylosing spondylitis or in good health (not recorded which).

This clonotype turned up a few times. The chain recombines TRBV6-1 with TRBJ2-7; D unclear. V lost 3 bases and J lost 3, with 12 bases in between. Per germline, CDR1 MNHNS and CDR2 SASEGT. The CDR3 is 14 residues long. The CDR3 nucleotides read TGTGCCAGCAGTGAGGTGATAAGGAGCTACGAGCAGTACTTC. The encoded protein is CASSEVIRSYEQYF.

The chain carries TRBV5-1 and TRBJ2-3; 13 bases map to TRBD2. J was trimmed by 7 bases and V by 4 bases; bases with no gene match: 6. The CDR3 is 15 residues long. CDR1 SGHRS and CDR2 YFSETQ come from the germline V gene. The CDR3 loop reads CASSTSGGAGNTQYF. The CDR3 DNA reads TGCGCCAGCAGCACTAGCGGGGGGGCTGGAAATACGCAGTATTTT.

The chain is built from TRBV20-1 and TRBJ2-7; perhaps TRBD2 as D (7 bases). The V end was cut by 0 bases, the J end by 3 bases, with 15 bases between. This CDR3 comprises 15 residues. Germline CDR1 DFQATT, CDR2 SNEGSKA (reference sequence). The CDR3 bases are TGCAGTGCTAGAGATGTGGGGGGGCCTGACTACGAGCAGTACTTC. Its protein product is CSARDVGGPDYEQYF.

This clonotype appeared many times. The V and J genes are TRBV5-1 and TRBJ1-1, with D unresolved. From germline, CDR1 is SGHRS and CDR2 YFSETQ. V was clipped by 4 bases and J by 1 base, with 14 bases between them. This CDR3 has 15 residues. The CDR3 loop reads CASSALDPANTEAFF. The DNA for the CDR3 is TGCGCCAGCAGCGCCCTGGACCCGGCGAACACTGAAGCTTTCTTT.

This clonotype was detected only a few times. J is TRBJ2-4 and V is TRBV30; 10 nucleotides line up with TRBD2. The CDR3 extends over 18 amino acids. Germline-derived CDR1 and CDR2 are GTSNPN and SVGIG (reference sequence). With V trimmed by 0 bases and J by 1 base, 9 bases remained unmatched. The CDR3 region is CAWSVPWSGRAAKNIQYF. CDR3 nucleotides: TGTGCCTGGAGTGTACCGTGGAGCGGGAGGGCCGCCAAAAACATTCAGTACTTC.

The chain has TRBV29-1 and TRBJ1-1; 9 nucleotides align to TRBD1. J was trimmed by 0 bases and V by 1 base; bases with no gene match: 0. The CDR3 consists of 14 residues. The germline V gene has CDR1 SQVTM and CDR2 ANQGSEA. The CDR3 region is CSVEGQGVNTEAFF. For the CDR3, the DNA is TGCAGCGTTGAAGGACAGGGGGTGAACACTGAAGCTTTCTTT. Based on the CDR3 plus reference TRBV29-1 and TRBJ1-1, the full variable domain is SAVISQKPSRDICQRGTSLTIQCQVDSQVTMMFWYRQQPGQSLTLIATANQGSEATYESGFVIDKFPISRPNLTFSTLTVSNMSPEDSSIYLCSVEGQGVNTEAFFGQGTRLTVV.

This clonotype was seen more than once but under ten times. J is TRBJ2-7 and V is TRBV6-1; 13 positions agree with TRBD2. The CDR3 loop spans 15 amino acids. V was pared by 6 bases and J by 2 bases, with 4 bases of the junction left unmatched. The germline gives CDR1 MNHNS, CDR2 SASEGT. The CDR3 nucleotides read TGTGCCAGCAGCCCTACTAGCGGGAGGGCCTACGAGCAGTACTTC. It encodes CASSPTSGRAYEQYF.

The chain is built from TRBV12-3 or TRBV12-4 and TRBJ1-3, with unresolved D. CDR3 length: 14 amino acids. The ends were cut back, 6 bases at V and 0 bases at J, with 9 bases in the middle. For the CDR3, the DNA is TGTGCCAGCAGATCTGTAGACTCTGGAAACACCATATATTTT. Its protein product is CASRSVDSGNTIYF.

This clonotype has ten or more counts. The CDR3 nucleotides read TGTGCCAGCAACGCCCCGACAGGGGGAAGGAGCTACACCTTC. Amino acid sequence: CASNAPTGGRSYTF. V gene TRBV6-2 or TRBV6-3 combines with J gene TRBJ1-2; TRBD1 agrees at 9 bases. V lost 7 bases, J lost 9 bases, and 12 bases stayed unmatched. CDR1 and CDR2 from the germline V gene are MNHEY and SVGEGT. This CDR3 has 14 amino acids.

The sample holds a few counts of this clonotype. The rearrangement joins TRBV5-1 to TRBJ1-1, with TRBD1 as a possible D gene (5 bases). This CDR3 is 15 amino acids long. Germline V gene sequence: CDR1 SGHRS, CDR2 YFSETQ. Deletions cut 0 bases from V and 8 bases from J, with 17 bases between. CDR3: CASSLGGQGGSEAFF. The CDR3 bases are TGCGCCAGCAGCTTGGGCGGGCAGGGTGGTTCCGAAGCTTTCTTT. Supplemented by reference TRBV5-1 and TRBJ1-1, the full variable domain reads KAGVTQTPRYLIKTRGQQVTLSCSPISGHRSVSWYQQTPGQGLQFLFEYFSETQRNKGNFPGRFSGRQFSNSRSEMNVSTLELGDSALYLCASSLGGQGGSEAFFGQGTRLTVV.

The sample holds many counts of this clonotype. The chain employs TRBV10-3 and TRBJ1-6, with 7 bases identical to TRBD1. J gave up 7 bases and V 3 bases, and 3 bases lay outside the gene matches. The CDR3 loop spans 14 amino acids. The germline V gene encodes CDR1 ENHRY and CDR2 SYGVKD. The CDR3 DNA sequence: TGTGCCATCAGTGAAACAGGGGCAAATTCACCCCTCCACTTT. This sequence encodes CAISETGANSPLHF.

A few counts support this clonotype. V is TRBV5-1 and J is TRBJ2-7, with D possibly matching TRBD2 (5 bases). Deletions cut 6 bases from V and 0 bases from J, with 10 bases between. CDR1 is SGHRS, CDR2 YFSETQ, per germline. The CDR3 contains 13 residues. The DNA for the CDR3 is TGCGCCAGCACTAACGGGGACTCCTACGAGCAGTACTTC. Amino acid sequence: CASTNGDSYEQYF.

This clonotype was seen a few times. This chain joins TRBV7-9 and TRBJ1-2; 7 positions match TRBD1. Trimming cost V 5 bases and J 3 bases; bases outside gene matches: 6. The germline gives CDR1 SEHNR, CDR2 FQNEAQ (reference sequence). This CDR3 is built from 14 residues. CDR3 coding DNA: TGTGCCAGCAGCCTGGGGACAGCCCACTATGGCTACACCTTC. As protein: CASSLGTAHYGYTF.

This clonotype was seen repeatedly, ten times or more. For the CDR3, the DNA is TGTGCCAGCAGTTGGGACAGGGTGTATGGCTACACCTTC. This encodes CASSWDRVYGYTF. This rearrangement joins TRBV12-3 or TRBV12-4 to TRBJ1-2; 9 bases are a match to TRBD1. Trimming took 4 bases from V and 5 from J; bases not matched to a gene: 2. The CDR3 runs to 13 residues.

This clonotype was counted a few times. The rearrangement links TRBV12-3 or TRBV12-4 to TRBJ2-5; no definite D call. Trimming removed 3 bases from V and 4 bases from J, with 9 bases in between. The CDR3 totals 13 residues. In nucleotides, the CDR3 is TGTGCCAGCAGTTTTGTCGGCCGAGAGACCCAGTACTTC. Translated, it gives CASSFVGRETQYF.